Shown below are 10 T cell receptor beta chains from a single sample sequenced in a study of cytomegalovirus exposure and HLA in healthy donors. 60 Vbeta and 13 Jbeta primers were used in PCR. Some clones are missing from TCRdb's copy, which holds only in-frame ones; the method was immunoSEQ multiplex PCR. The sample has just over 65,000 clones, approximately 75% seen once. The sample taken for sequencing was PBMCs. The receptor set was obtained from a human donor in good health.

The V call is TRBV19, the J call TRBJ2-2, with TRBD1 matching 9 bases. The CDR3 covers 15 residues. The V gene's germline CDR1 is LNHDA and CDR2 SQIVND (reference sequence). V gave up 3 bases and J gave up 7 bases; unmatched junction bases: 6. The CDR3 DNA reads TGTGCCAGTAGTATCGGGACAGGGTACGGCGGGGAGCTGTTTTTT. It codes for CASSIGTGYGGELFF.

The chain carries TRBV9 and TRBJ2-5, with D maybe TRBD2 (7 bases). There are 15 residues in the CDR3. Trimming left V 3 bases short and J 6 bases short, with 18 bases between. Germline lookup yields CDR1 SGDLS and CDR2 YYNGEE. In DNA, the CDR3 is TGTGCCAGCAGCGGCGGGGGCCCGGTGGGACAGACCCAGTACTTC. Protein sequence: CASSGGGPVGQTQYF.

The J gene is TRBJ1-1, the V gene TRBV7-2; the match to TRBD1 covers 9 bases. CDR3 length equals 16 residues. V was clipped by 1 base and J by 1 base; unmatched bases: 4. Germline V gene sequence: CDR1 SGHTA, CDR2 FQGNSA. The CDR3 DNA follows: TGTGCCAGCAGCTTAGAAGACAGGGGGAAGAACACTGAAGCTTTCTTT. Its protein product is CASSLEDRGKNTEAFF.

The chain links TRBV5-4 to TRBJ2-5; 8 nucleotides align to TRBD1. The assigned J gene may be wrong: the sequence end matches TRBJ2-7 better. The CDR3 length is 14 residues. Germline assignment: CDR1 SGHNT and CDR2 YYREEE (reference sequence). CDR3 in amino acids: CASSSNRGSDEQYF. The CDR3 DNA follows: TGTGCCAGCAGCTCTAACAGGGGGAGCGACGAGCAGTACTTC.

CDR3 nucleotides: TGCGCCAGCAGCTTGGGCCGGGACAGAAAGTCATACGGAAACACCATATATTTT. Translating it yields CASSLGRDRKSYGNTIYF. This chain joins TRBV5-1 and TRBJ1-3, with 7 bases aligning to TRBD1. The J segment lost 4 bases and the V segment lost 0 bases, leaving 13 bases of the junction unmatched. CDR1 SGHRS and CDR2 YFSETQ come from the germline V gene. The CDR3 consists of 18 residues.

Worth noting for this clone: Lacking the conserved final phenylalanine or tryptophan, this CDR3 likely reflects a read error. This chain connects TRBV14 to TRBJ1-6; 10 bases map to TRBD1. In germline, CDR1 is SGHDN, CDR2 FVKESK. The CDR3 loop spans 17 amino acids. V shed 2 bases, J shed 7 bases, and the junction held 8 bases outside the gene matches. The CDR3 sequence: CASSQPGQGTGNSPLHL. The CDR3 DNA reads as TGTGCCAGCAGCCAACCGGGACAGGGGACCGGGAATTCACCCCTCCACCTT.

The V call is TRBV14, the J call TRBJ1-1; D is ambiguous. V lost 4 bases and J 7 bases, leaving 13 bases between the germline ends. The germline V gene has CDR1 SGHDN and CDR2 FVKESK. The CDR3 is made up of 13 amino acids. The CDR3 loop reads CASSRAQLYEAFF. CDR3 bases: TGTGCCAGCAGCCGAGCCCAATTGTATGAAGCTTTCTTT.

This chain connects TRBV7-9 to TRBJ1-2; 9 bases agree with TRBD1. The germline gives CDR1 SEHNR, CDR2 FQNEAQ (reference sequence). This CDR3 has 19 amino acids. Germline trimming cut 5 bases from V and 4 bases from J; bases unmatched to any gene: 20. DNA for the CDR3: TGTGCCAGCAGCCCGCCCGATGGGACAGGGATTGGATCCGGCTATGGCTACACCTTC. It is translated as CASSPPDGTGIGSGYGYTF.

The rearrangement joins TRBV5-1 to TRBJ2-3; TRBD2 is a possible D gene (6 bases). Germline V gene data show CDR1 as SGHRS and CDR2 as YFSETQ. The CDR3 has 20 residues. V lost 9 bases, J lost 0 bases, and 32 bases lay in between. CDR3 region: CATKLMGPTRIFTSTDTQYF. CDR3 nucleotide sequence: TGCGCCACCAAACTCATGGGACCGACTAGGATATTTACTAGCACAGATACGCAGTATTTT.

The CDR3 nucleotides are TGCGCCAGCAGCTTTGTCAGGGAGGGAACTGAAGCTTTCTTT. It is translated as CASSFVREGTEAFF. The chain is built from TRBV4-1 and TRBJ1-1, with a tentative D call TRBD1 (5 bases). There are 14 residues in the CDR3. Germline CDR1 reads MGHRA; CDR2 reads YSYEKL. Trimming removed 5 bases from V and 5 bases from J, with 15 bases in between.